The source of this T cell receptor (beta chain) is a study of shared clonotypes between healthy human individuals. Broader study findings: Sample collection involved blood only; tissue repertoires are likely different.

CDR3 length: 14 residues. V shed 7 bases, J shed 2 bases, and the junction held 6 bases outside the gene matches. CDR1 and CDR2 from the germline V gene are MNHNS and SASEGT. Data came from immunoSEQ multiplex PCR; TCRdb stores just in-frame clones and leaves some out. The sample includes roughly 2.2 million clones, 93% of them seen just once. As regards this clone: Its cognate antigen is unknown.

The chain uses TRBV6-1 and TRBJ1-2, with 8 nucleotides matching TRBD1. The specimen sequenced was naive CD4+ T cells from PBMCs. Subset given: CD45RA+ positively selected. This clonotype was obtained from a man aged 18 to 30 in good health. Some clones in this sample may be carry-over from other donors' samples. The CDR3 spells CASNPSGGNYGYTF. The CDR3 DNA reads TGTGCCAGCAACCCCTCAGGGGGCAACTATGGCTACACCTTC.